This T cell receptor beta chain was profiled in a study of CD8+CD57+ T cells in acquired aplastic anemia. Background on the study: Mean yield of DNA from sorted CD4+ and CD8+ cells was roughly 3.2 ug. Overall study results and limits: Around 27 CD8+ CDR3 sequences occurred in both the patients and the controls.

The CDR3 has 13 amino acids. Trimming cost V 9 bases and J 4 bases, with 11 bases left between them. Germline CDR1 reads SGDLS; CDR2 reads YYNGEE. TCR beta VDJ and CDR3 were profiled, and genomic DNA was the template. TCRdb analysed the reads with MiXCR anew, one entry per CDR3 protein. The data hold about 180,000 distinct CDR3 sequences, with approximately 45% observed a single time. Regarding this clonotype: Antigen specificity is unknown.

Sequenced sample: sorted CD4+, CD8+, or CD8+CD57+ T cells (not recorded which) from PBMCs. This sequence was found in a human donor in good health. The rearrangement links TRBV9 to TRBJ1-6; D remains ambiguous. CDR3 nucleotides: TGTGCCACGGGAGACGGGTATAATTCACCCCTCCACTTT. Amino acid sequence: CATGDGYNSPLHF.